A single sample gave rise to the 3 T cell receptor beta chains below, sequenced in a study of response to subunit inactivated influenza vaccine. Each CDR3 protein gets one entry after TCRdb re-called the RT-PCR reads with MiXCR. The sample holds hundreds of thousands of distinct CDR3 sequences, 10% to 15% seen once. Here the sequenced sample was PBMCs from blood, taken 45 days after vaccination. Every receptor here comes from a man aged 45-60 years who received an inactivated influenza vaccine.

This clonotype showed up just a few times. This chain joins TRBV6-5 and TRBJ2-2, with no clear D. Germline CDR1 MNHEY, CDR2 SVGAGI. Trimming pared 0 bases from V and 4 bases from J, leaving 12 bases between. The CDR3 is 16 residues long. The CDR3: CASSYSIGPGTGELFF. The CDR3 bases are TGTGCCAGCAGTTACTCGATTGGGCCGGGCACCGGGGAGCTGTTTTTT.

This clonotype appeared a few times. The rearrangement joins TRBV4-2 to TRBJ2-3, with 9 bases aligning to TRBD2. Trimming removed 2 bases from V and 5 bases from J; junction bases left unmatched: 8. Germline V gives CDR1 LGHNA, CDR2 YNFKEQ. CDR3 length: 16 residues. Here the CDR3 reads CASSQRAGGPRDTQYF. CDR3 nucleotide sequence: TGTGCCAGCAGCCAAAGGGCGGGGGGGCCAAGAGATACGCAGTATTTT.

The chain joins TRBV3-1 to TRBJ2-5, with 8 bases aligning to TRBD2. CDR3 size: 17 residues. Germline loops: CDR1 LGHDT, CDR2 YNNKEL (reference sequence). V lost 4 bases and J lost 2; bases outside the gene matches: 12. CDR3 loop: CASSPPLGGGPQETQYF. CDR3 nucleotide sequence: TGTGCCAGCAGCCCCCCTCTTGGCGGGGGGCCACAAGAGACCCAGTACTTC.